Listed here are 26 T cell receptor beta chains from one sample, sequenced in a study of cytomegalovirus exposure and HLA in healthy donors (dated by TCRdb to 2015 to 2018). Preparation of the library involved the immunoSEQ multiplex PCR assay. What TCRdb holds here is the immuneACCESS table cut down to in-frame rearrangements. Part of the clones is not present; checked against another copy, under half of the missing clones reflect an unresolved V gene, and the others are unexplained. In this sample the table shows under 200,000 clones, less than 90% of which occur a single time. Approximately 5% of the sample is held by the ten biggest clonotypes. Sequenced input: PBMCs. These receptors were collected from a woman aged 30 to 39 in good health and CMV-seronegative.

Concerning this clone: This same CDR3 is encoded by further DNA sequences in the sample. The V and J genes are TRBV6-5 and TRBJ2-5, with D hard to call. The ends were cut back, 2 bases at V and 5 bases at J, with 3 bases in the middle. The germline gives CDR1 MNHEY, CDR2 SVGAGI. This CDR3 comprises 11 residues. The CDR3 DNA sequence: TGTGCCAGCAGTTACGGCGAGACCCAGTACTTC. This translates into CASSYGETQYF.

This chain links TRBV4-3 with TRBJ1-2; no clear D gene. Germline values: CDR1 LGHNA, CDR2 YSLEER. V lost 1 base to trimming and J lost 3 bases, with 12 bases between them. The CDR3 is 15 amino acids. This CDR3 reads CASSQAEEAHYGYTF. Written as DNA, the CDR3 is TGCGCCAGCAGCCAAGCGGAGGAGGCCCACTATGGCTACACCTTC.

V usage is TRBV21-1 and J usage is TRBJ2-7; the table names TRBD1, a call not compared with the DNA. TRBV21-1 constitutes a pseudogene. The CDR3 runs 15 residues. The CDR3 coding sequence is TGTGCCAGCAGCAAACAAAGGACAGTAGCATCCGAGCAGTACTTC. Amino acids: CASSKQRTVASEQYF.

The rearrangement links TRBV7-9 to TRBJ1-4, with TRBD1 matching 10 bases. The length of the CDR3 is 17 residues. Germline CDR1 reads SEHNR; CDR2 reads FQNEAQ (reference sequence). With V trimmed by 3 bases and J by 4 bases, 8 bases remained unmatched. The DNA for the CDR3 is TGTGCCAGCAGCTTGGGTGACAGGGGGCTCGATAATGAAAAACTGTTTTTT. This encodes CASSLGDRGLDNEKLFF.

V and J are TRBV4-3 and TRBJ1-2; possible D gene TRBD1, 6 bases. Looked up from germline, CDR1 is LGHNA and CDR2 is YSLEER. Trimming removed 0 bases at V and 5 bases at J, with 10 bases between. The CDR3 loop spans 14 amino acids. CDR3 loop: CASSQDDTGYGYTF. CDR3 DNA: TGCGCCAGCAGCCAAGATGACACAGGGTATGGCTACACCTTC.

As concerns this clone: The same CDR3 also results from other DNA sequences found in this sample. V gene TRBV5-1 combines with J gene TRBJ1-1; D is undetermined. From germline, CDR1 is SGHRS and CDR2 YFSETQ. The CDR3 consists of 13 residues. Deletions cut 0 bases from V and 0 bases from J, with 3 bases between. The CDR3 coding sequence is TGCGCCAGCAGCTTGGCAGTGAACACTGAAGCTTTCTTT. This codes for CASSLAVNTEAFF.

The rearrangement links TRBV30 to TRBJ1-2, with D hard to call. This CDR3 is built from 14 residues. Germline-derived CDR1 and CDR2 are GTSNPN and SVGIG (reference sequence). Between the trimmed V and J ends, which lost 8 bases and 4 bases, there was a span of 20 bases. Here the CDR3 reads CATNPNTATYGYTF. In nucleotides, the CDR3 is TGTGCCACCAACCCCAATACAGCGACCTATGGCTACACCTTC.

This chain links TRBV4-1 with TRBJ2-2, with D possibly TRBD1 on 6 matching bases. The germline CDR1 and CDR2 sequences are MGHRA and YSYEKL. The V end was cut by 0 bases, the J end by 6 bases, with 11 bases between. The CDR3 loop spans 15 amino acids. The CDR3 DNA is TGCGCCAGCAGCCAAGATCGCAGGGGCGCCGGGGAGCTGTTTTTT. Its protein is CASSQDRRGAGELFF.

The chain links TRBV4-2 to TRBJ2-1; D remains unclear. Trimming took 0 bases from V and 7 from J, leaving 10 bases between them. The CDR3 is made up of 14 amino acids. Germline lookup yields CDR1 LGHNA and CDR2 YNFKEQ. The CDR3 here is CASSQETVTNEQFF. In nucleotides, the CDR3 is TGTGCCAGCAGCCAAGAAACAGTAACGAATGAGCAGTTCTTC.

The V call is TRBV9, the J call TRBJ1-2, with D tentatively TRBD1 (5 bases). With 0 bases removed from V and 7 bases from J, the gap between germline ends came to 16 bases. This CDR3 has 15 residues. The germline V gene has CDR1 SGDLS and CDR2 YYNGEE. CDR3 sequence: CASSVVGVRDGGYTF. CDR3 nucleotide sequence: TGTGCCAGCAGCGTAGTGGGGGTTAGGGATGGTGGCTACACCTTC.

A note on this clone: The sample contains more than one DNA sequence encoding this CDR3. This sequence joins TRBV28 and TRBJ1-5; no definite D call. There are 12 residues in the CDR3. Looked up from germline, CDR1 is MDHEN and CDR2 is SYDVKM. V was pared by 3 bases and J by 7 bases, with 7 bases between. The CDR3 here is CASSLWGQPQHF. Here the CDR3 DNA reads TGTGCCAGCAGTTTGTGGGGACAGCCCCAGCATTTT.

This sequence joins TRBV6-6 and TRBJ2-1; tentative D call: TRBD2 (5 bases). Germline CDR1 MNHNY, CDR2 SVGAGI (reference sequence). The CDR3 spans 12 residues. The V end lost 8 bases, the J end lost 3 bases, and 8 bases lay between the germline ends. The CDR3 spells CASGRDYNEQFF. As DNA, the CDR3 is TGTGCCAGCGGTCGGGACTACAATGAGCAGTTCTTC.

The genes are TRBV19 and TRBJ2-7; TRBD1 is a possible D gene (6 bases). V was shortened by 5 bases and J by 3 bases, with 17 bases between the two germline ends. Germline values: CDR1 LNHDA, CDR2 SQIVND (reference sequence). The CDR3 has 15 residues. The CDR3 loop reads CASSEQGRGSYEQYF. The CDR3 DNA sequence: TGTGCCAGTAGTGAACAGGGCCGGGGTAGCTACGAGCAGTACTTC.

CDR3 coding DNA: TGTGCCAGCAGCTTGACTAGCGGGGGGCCGTGGACCGGGGAGCTGTTTTTT. This sequence encodes CASSLTSGGPWTGELFF. The chain couples TRBV7-3 to TRBJ2-2, with 13 bases identical to TRBD2. J gave up 5 bases and V 3 bases, and 6 bases lay outside the gene matches. CDR1 SGHTA and CDR2 FQGTGA come from the germline V gene. The CDR3 extends over 17 amino acids.

As concerns this clone: A read error may account for a junction end that differs from germline. The chain recombines TRBV7-7 with TRBJ2-2; TRBD1 agrees at 7 bases. CDR3 length equals 15 residues. From germline, CDR1 is SSHAT and CDR2 FNYEAQ (reference sequence). The CDR3 region is CASSSGTVGTGELFF. In DNA, the CDR3 is TGTGCTAGCAGCTCCGGGACAGTGGGCACCGGGGAGCTGTTTTTT. Full variable domain (outside the CDR3, taken from reference TRBV7-7 and TRBJ2-2): GAGVSQSPRYKVTKRGQDVTLRCDPISSHATLYWYQQALGQGPEFLTYFNYEAQPDKSGLPSDRFSAERPEGSISTLTIQRTEQRDSAMYRCASSSGTVGTGELFFGEGSRLTVL.

The chain has TRBV15 and TRBJ2-7; D may be TRBD1 (5 bases). Deletions cut 1 base from V and 2 bases from J, with 9 bases between. CDR3 length: 14 residues. Germline V CDR1 and CDR2: LNHNV, YYDKDF (reference sequence). The CDR3 DNA is TGTGCCACCAGCAGAGCTAGACAGCCCTACGAGCAGTACTTC. Residues: CATSRARQPYEQYF. The full variable domain, completed using reference TRBV15 and TRBJ2-7, is DAMVIQNPRYQVTQFGKPVTLSCSQTLNHNVMYWYQQKSSQAPKLLFHYYDKDFNNEADTPDNFQSRRPNTSFCFLDIRSPGLGDTAMYLCATSRARQPYEQYFGPGTRLTVT.

The V gene is TRBV7-6, the J gene TRBJ2-1; no reliable D call. The V gene's germline CDR1 is SGHVS and CDR2 FNYEAQ. The length of the CDR3 is 12 residues. V lost 5 bases to trimming and J lost 5 bases, with 7 bases between them. CDR3: CASSDLDNEQFF. The CDR3 nucleotides are TGTGCCAGCAGCGACCTAGACAATGAGCAGTTCTTC.

V gene TRBV4-2 combines with J gene TRBJ2-7, with 15 bases lining up with TRBD2. The CDR3 is made up of 20 amino acids. CDR1 and CDR2 (germline): LGHNA, YNFKEQ. V lost 4 bases and J lost 2; bases outside the gene matches: 15. DNA of the CDR3: TGTGCCAGCAGCCGTGCCGCCGCCGGGACTAGCGGGGGGTCACCCTACGAGCAGTACTTC. It encodes CASSRAAAGTSGGSPYEQYF.

This clone was counted between two and nine times. V and J are TRBV4-1 and TRBJ2-7; TRBD1 matches 9 bases. The CDR3 covers 15 residues. Unmatched junction bases numbered 7, after V lost 3 bases and J lost 4 bases. CDR1 is MGHRA, CDR2 YSYEKL, per germline. CDR3 amino acids: CASSQAGTGTYEQYF. CDR3 nucleotide sequence: TGCGCCAGCAGCCAGGCCGGGACAGGGACTTACGAGCAGTACTTC.

The chain is built from TRBV7-9 and TRBJ1-1; possibly TRBD1 for D (6 bases). The CDR3 has 13 residues. Germline-derived CDR1 and CDR2 are SEHNR and FQNEAQ (reference sequence). Trimming removed 1 base at V and 9 bases at J, with 12 bases between. CDR3 coding DNA: TGTGCCAGCAGCTTAGGGGGGCCAGGGAAAGCTTTCTTT. Its translation: CASSLGGPGKAFF. Together with reference TRBV7-9 and TRBJ1-1, the CDR3 gives the full variable domain: DTGVSQNPRHKITKRGQNVTFRCDPISEHNRLYWYRQTLGQGPEFLTYFQNEAQLEKSRLLSDRFSAERPKGSFSTLEIQRTEQGDSAMYLCASSLGGPGKAFFGQGTRLTVV.

The chain carries TRBV28 and TRBJ2-7; D is perhaps TRBD2 (5 bases). This CDR3 has 13 amino acids. Germline V gene lookup returns CDR1 MDHEN and CDR2 SYDVKM. Trimming left V 5 bases short and J 0 bases short, with 8 bases between. CDR3: CASSPADSYEQYF. The CDR3, as DNA: TGTGCCAGCAGTCCAGCGGACTCCTACGAGCAGTACTTC.

This clone showed up just once. The chain combines TRBV11-3 with TRBJ1-1, with TRBD1 as a possible D gene (5 bases). The length of the CDR3 is 13 residues. Per germline, CDR1 SGHNT and CDR2 YENEEA. V gave up 5 bases and J gave up 4 bases, with 11 bases separating them. CDR3 sequence: CASSLGVGTEAFF. The CDR3 DNA reads as TGTGCCAGCAGCCTGGGGGTGGGCACTGAAGCTTTCTTT.

J is TRBJ2-1 and V is TRBV2; D ambiguous. Per germline, CDR1 SNHLY and CDR2 FYNNEI. Trimming shortened V by 7 bases and J by 3 bases, and 25 bases separated the two germline ends. The CDR3 totals 18 residues. The CDR3 reads CASTEKLFSVSGYNEQFF. The CDR3 coding sequence is TGTGCCAGCACAGAAAAGTTATTTTCCGTTTCGGGCTACAATGAGCAGTTCTTC.

The genes are TRBV27 and TRBJ1-5; maybe TRBD1 (5 bases). V lost 8 bases and J 7 bases, leaving 15 bases between the germline ends. From germline, CDR1 is MNHEY and CDR2 SMNVEV (reference sequence). This CDR3 has 13 amino acids. The CDR3 loop reads CASGKGARQPQHF. The CDR3 region has the DNA TGTGCCAGCGGAAAAGGGGCACGGCAGCCCCAGCATTTT.

There are many counts of this clone. The chain combines TRBV4-3 with TRBJ2-7, with 9 bases that match TRBD1. The V gene end was trimmed by 3 bases and the J gene end by 3 bases; junction bases not matched to a gene: 3. Germline V lookup: CDR1 LGHNA, CDR2 YSLEER. CDR3 length: 14 residues. The chain's CDR3 is CASSQGTGRYEQYF. CDR3 coding DNA: TGCGCCAGCAGCCAGGGGACAGGGCGCTACGAGCAGTACTTC.

This rearrangement joins TRBV4-2 to TRBJ2-3, with 8 bases aligning to TRBD2. Germline CDR1 reads LGHNA; CDR2 reads YNFKEQ. Trimming took 1 base from V and 2 from J; bases not matched to a gene: 8. This CDR3 region has 17 residues. The chain's CDR3 is CASSQGGPSGYTDTQYF. The CDR3 DNA reads as TGTGCCAGCAGCCAAGGGGGCCCTAGCGGGTACACAGATACGCAGTATTTT.